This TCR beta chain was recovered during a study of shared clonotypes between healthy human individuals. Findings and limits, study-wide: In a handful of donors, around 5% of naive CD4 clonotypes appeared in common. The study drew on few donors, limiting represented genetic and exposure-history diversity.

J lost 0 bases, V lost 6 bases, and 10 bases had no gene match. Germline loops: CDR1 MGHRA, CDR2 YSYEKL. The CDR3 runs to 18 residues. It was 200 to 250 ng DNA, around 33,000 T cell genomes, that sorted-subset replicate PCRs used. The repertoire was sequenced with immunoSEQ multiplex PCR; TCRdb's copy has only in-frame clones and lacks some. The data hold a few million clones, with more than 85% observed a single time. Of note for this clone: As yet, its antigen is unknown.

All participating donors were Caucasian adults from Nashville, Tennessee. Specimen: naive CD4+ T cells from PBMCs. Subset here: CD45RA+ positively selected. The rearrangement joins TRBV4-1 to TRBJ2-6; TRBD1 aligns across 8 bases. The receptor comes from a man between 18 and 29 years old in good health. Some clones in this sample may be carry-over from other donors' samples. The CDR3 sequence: CASSLILQGGSGANVLTF. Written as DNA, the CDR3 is TGCGCCAGCAGTCTGATCTTACAGGGGGGCTCTGGGGCCAACGTCCTGACTTTC.